The clone carrying this T cell receptor beta chain has just a few counts. TCRdb called the RACE reads again in MiXCR, with one record for every CDR3 protein. The sample includes some 350,000 distinct CDR3 sequences, around 7% of them seen just once. This sample's time point: patch test 1, 2 weeks after DPC sensitization. Sample treatment: therapeutic diphenylcyclopropenone sensitization with weekly scalp DPC. The sample is drawn from a study of human T cells and chemical hapten exposure. About the study: All patients underwent weekly scalp dosing with diphenylcyclopropenone for the full approximately 25-week study.

V was pared by 1 base and J by 4 bases, with 20 bases between. Per germline, CDR1 MDHEN and CDR2 SYDVKM. This CDR3 region has 18 residues. The sequenced sample was whole blood, obtained in connection with sensitization to the hapten diphenylcyclopropenone (DPC). This TCR derives from a young woman with alopecia areata. Some clones in this sample may be carry-over from other donors' samples. V gene TRBV28 combines with J gene TRBJ2-1; D unclear. The CDR3 protein is CASSLFNVGRKIYNEQFF. The CDR3 nucleotides read TGTGCCAGCAGTTTATTCAACGTCGGGCGGAAAATTTACAATGAGCAGTTCTTC.